These T cell receptor beta chains were read from a single sample in a study of shared clonotypes between healthy human individuals. Assay used: immunoSEQ multiplex PCR; TCRdb lists only in-frame clones, some missing. The sample has approximately 710,000 clones, 80% to 95% seen once; the top ten hold 30% to 40%. The specimen sequenced was memory CD8+ T cells from PBMCs. The receptors derive from a man aged 18 to 29 in good health. Some clones in this sample may be carry-over from other donors' samples. Both conserved end residues are part of each CDR3. Each record gives: CDR3 protein, CDR3 DNA, clone size, J gene, D gene, V gene. D genes are given only for firm matches. Size tells how often a clone was seen (once, few, many) or the class of an expanded clone, and some rows leave it out.

cdr3_aa: CASSVGGRYEQYF
cdr3_nt: TGTGCCAGCAGCGTAGGAGGCCGCTACGAGCAGTACTTC
clone_size: -
j_call: TRBJ2-7
d_call: -
v_call: TRBV9

cdr3_aa: CASSLGHLNTEAFF
cdr3_nt: TGTGCCAGCAGTTTAGGACACCTGAACACTGAAGCTTTCTTT
clone_size: -
j_call: TRBJ1-1
d_call: -
v_call: TRBV28

cdr3_aa: CASSVGGEVYNEQFF
cdr3_nt: TGTGCCAGCAGCGTAGGGGGGGAGGTATACAATGAGCAGTTCTTC
clone_size: -
j_call: TRBJ2-1
d_call: -
v_call: TRBV9

cdr3_aa: CASSQEAGANWDIQYF
cdr3_nt: TGCGCCAGCAGCCAAGAGGCCGGGGCGAATTGGGACATTCAGTACTTC
clone_size: once
j_call: TRBJ2-4
d_call: -
v_call: TRBV4-3

cdr3_aa: CASSRQPEAFF
cdr3_nt: TGTGCCAGCAGCCGACAGCCTGAAGCTTTCTTT
clone_size: -
j_call: TRBJ1-1
d_call: -
v_call: TRBV7-9

cdr3_aa: CASSPLAGGGNEQFF
cdr3_nt: TGTGCCAGCAGCCCACTAGCGGGAGGTGGCAATGAGCAGTTCTTC
clone_size: -
j_call: TRBJ2-1
d_call: TRBD2
v_call: TRBV9

cdr3_aa: CASSYSGLLYSYEQYF
cdr3_nt: TGTGCCAGCAGTTACTCCGGACTGTTATACTCCTACGAGCAGTACTTC
clone_size: once
j_call: TRBJ2-7
d_call: -
v_call: TRBV6-6

cdr3_aa: CASSLRSGTTNYEQYF
cdr3_nt: TGCGCCAGCAGCTTGAGGAGCGGGACGACAAACTACGAGCAGTACTTC
clone_size: -
j_call: TRBJ2-7
d_call: TRBD2
v_call: TRBV5-1

cdr3_aa: CASGQQETQYF
cdr3_nt: TGTGCCAGCGGTCAGCAAGAGACCCAGTACTTC
clone_size: once
j_call: TRBJ2-5
d_call: -
v_call: TRBV27

cdr3_aa: CASSFTSYNEQFF
cdr3_nt: TGTGCCAGCAGTTTCACGAGCTACAATGAGCAGTTCTTC
clone_size: -
j_call: TRBJ2-1
d_call: -
v_call: TRBV28